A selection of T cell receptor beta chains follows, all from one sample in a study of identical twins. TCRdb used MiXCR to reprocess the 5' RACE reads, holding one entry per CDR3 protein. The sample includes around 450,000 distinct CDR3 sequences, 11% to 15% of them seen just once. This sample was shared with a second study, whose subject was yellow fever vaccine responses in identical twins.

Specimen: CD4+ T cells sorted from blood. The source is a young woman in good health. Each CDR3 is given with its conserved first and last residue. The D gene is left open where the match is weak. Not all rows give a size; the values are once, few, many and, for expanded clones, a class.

cdr3_nt: TGTGCCAGCAGGAGGGTAACCGGGGAGCTGTTTTTT; cdr3_aa: CASRRVTGELFF; cdr3_length: 12; v_call: TRBV28; clone_size: many; d_call: -; j_call: TRBJ2-2
cdr3_nt: TGCGCCAGCAGCCAAAGCCCAGGGACTTCGAACACCGGGGAGCTGTTTTTT; cdr3_aa: CASSQSPGTSNTGELFF; cdr3_length: 17; v_call: TRBV4-3; clone_size: few; d_call: -; j_call: TRBJ2-2
cdr3_nt: TGTGCCAGCAGTCCCGCCGGACTAGCCTTATTAGATACGCAGTATTTT; cdr3_aa: CASSPAGLALLDTQYF; cdr3_length: 16; v_call: TRBV28; clone_size: few; d_call: TRBD2; j_call: TRBJ2-3
cdr3_nt: TGTGCCAGCAGTCCCCCTAGGGAGCCGCAAGAGACCCAGTACTTC; cdr3_aa: CASSPPREPQETQYF; cdr3_length: 15; v_call: TRBV12-3/TRBV12-4; clone_size: few; d_call: -; j_call: TRBJ2-5
cdr3_nt: TGCAGCCTGACGTCGACTAGCGGGAGTGCAGATACGCAGTATTTT; cdr3_aa: CSLTSTSGSADTQYF; cdr3_length: 15; v_call: TRBV20-1; clone_size: -; d_call: TRBD2; j_call: TRBJ2-3
cdr3_nt: TGCGCCAGCAGCCAAGAGTGGGGTACGCAGTATTTT; cdr3_aa: CASSQEWGTQYF; cdr3_length: 12; v_call: TRBV10-1; clone_size: few; d_call: -; j_call: TRBJ2-3
cdr3_nt: TGTGCCAGCAGGTGGGGAACCGGGGAGCTGTTTTTT; cdr3_aa: CASRWGTGELFF; cdr3_length: 12; v_call: TRBV3-1; clone_size: -; d_call: -; j_call: TRBJ2-2
cdr3_nt: TGCAGCGTTGTTGGACAGTACACCGGGGAGCTGTTTTTT; cdr3_aa: CSVVGQYTGELFF; cdr3_length: 13; v_call: TRBV29-1; clone_size: -; d_call: -; j_call: TRBJ2-2
cdr3_nt: TGTGCCAGCACCAAAATGGGCGGGAGGCGGGGAGATACGCAGTATTTT; cdr3_aa: CASTKMGGRRGDTQYF; cdr3_length: 16; v_call: TRBV7-9; clone_size: -; d_call: TRBD2; j_call: TRBJ2-3
cdr3_nt: TGTGCCGTATCAGGGCCCCGCACAGATACGCAGTATTTT; cdr3_aa: CAVSGPRTDTQYF; cdr3_length: 13; v_call: TRBV12-3/TRBV12-4; clone_size: -; d_call: -; j_call: TRBJ2-3
cdr3_nt: TGTGCCAGCAGCTTTCCGAGCTCAACGGGTGGGGAGCTGTTTTTT; cdr3_aa: CASSFPSSTGGELFF; cdr3_length: 15; v_call: TRBV5-6; clone_size: -; d_call: -; j_call: TRBJ2-2
cdr3_nt: TGTGCCAGCAGCCCTATCGGGGGGGGGCTGGGGGATACGCAGTATTTT; cdr3_aa: CASSPIGGGLGDTQYF; cdr3_length: 16; v_call: TRBV7-3; clone_size: few; d_call: TRBD2; j_call: TRBJ2-3
cdr3_nt: TGTGCCAGCAGCCTCTATTTGATTCGGACCTACAATGAGCAGTTCTTC; cdr3_aa: CASSLYLIRTYNEQFF; cdr3_length: 16; v_call: TRBV3-1; clone_size: few; d_call: -; j_call: TRBJ2-1
cdr3_nt: TGTGCCAGCAGTCCCGAATGGACAGGGGGCAGGAATGAGCAGTTCTTC; cdr3_aa: CASSPEWTGGRNEQFF; cdr3_length: 16; v_call: TRBV6-2/TRBV6-3; clone_size: many; d_call: TRBD1; j_call: TRBJ2-1
cdr3_nt: TGTGCCAGCAGTCTCTGGGGACCCTACGAGCAGTACTTC; cdr3_aa: CASSLWGPYEQYF; cdr3_length: 13; v_call: TRBV28; clone_size: -; d_call: -; j_call: TRBJ2-7
cdr3_nt: TGCAGCGGGCGAACAGGGGCAGGGGGGACAGATACGCAGTATTTT; cdr3_aa: CSGRTGAGGTDTQYF; cdr3_length: 15; v_call: TRBV29-1; clone_size: -; d_call: -; j_call: TRBJ2-3
cdr3_nt: TGTGCCAGCAGCCGGGGACAGTTAGTTTCCCTCACTGAAGCTTTCTTT; cdr3_aa: CASSRGQLVSLTEAFF; cdr3_length: 16; v_call: TRBV12-3/TRBV12-4; clone_size: many; d_call: TRBD1; j_call: TRBJ1-1
cdr3_nt: TGTGCCAGCAGTCCCGGATATCGGGCGCGTGAGCAGTACTTC; cdr3_aa: CASSPGYRAREQYF; cdr3_length: 14; v_call: TRBV6-1; clone_size: -; d_call: -; j_call: TRBJ2-7
cdr3_nt: TGTGCCAGCAGCCAACGTGAGGGGGAGACCCAGTACTTC; cdr3_aa: CASSQREGETQYF; cdr3_length: 13; v_call: TRBV4-2; clone_size: many; d_call: -; j_call: TRBJ2-5
cdr3_nt: TGTGCCAGCAGCTTAGCTGACAGGGGTGGTTACGAGCAGTACTTC; cdr3_aa: CASSLADRGGYEQYF; cdr3_length: 15; v_call: TRBV11-2; clone_size: once; d_call: TRBD1; j_call: TRBJ2-7
cdr3_nt: TGTGCCACCTTCAGCGGGGACCGCACAGATACGCAGTATTTT; cdr3_aa: CATFSGDRTDTQYF; cdr3_length: 14; v_call: TRBV27; clone_size: -; d_call: TRBD2; j_call: TRBJ2-3
cdr3_nt: TGCGCCAGCAGCTTGGGGAATACAGGTATCGCTGGAAACACCATATATTTT; cdr3_aa: CASSLGNTGIAGNTIYF; cdr3_length: 17; v_call: TRBV5-1; clone_size: -; d_call: -; j_call: TRBJ1-3